Sequencing of this T cell receptor beta chain was carried out in a study of blood T cell repertoires in COVID-19. Background on the study: Researchers got acute and convalescent COVID-19 samples from the United States, Italy and Spain. Nucleic acid was either cDNA or gDNA, and it came from T cells, B-cell-depleted T cells, or PBMCs.

Authors' methods: Amplification from reference gene primers served as the basis for estimated nucleated cell counts. Here immunoSEQ multiplex PCR was the method, and the copy in TCRdb shows in-frame clones only, minus some. Clonal size and the V and J genes are those of that table, whereas D and trimming came from the DNA. The data hold 10,000 to 11,000 clones, with nearly 90% observed a single time. The CDR3 has 16 amino acids. Trimming took 3 bases from V and 2 from J; bases not matched to a gene: 7. The germline CDR1 and CDR2 sequences are WNHNN and SYGVQD (reference sequence). What was sequenced was peripheral blood. The gene calls are TRBV10-1 and TRBJ2-5, with 9 bases identical to TRBD2. The receptor's source is a man between 25 and 39 years old with active or convalescent COVID-19. The CDR3 loop reads CASSDRASGEQETQYF. In nucleotides, the CDR3 is TGCGCCAGCAGTGATCGGGCTAGCGGGGAGCAAGAGACCCAGTACTTC.